These T cell receptor beta chains were read from a single sample in a study of blood T cell repertoires in COVID-19. Some clones are missing from TCRdb's copy, which holds only in-frame ones; the method was immunoSEQ multiplex PCR. This table holds roughly 120,000 clones, around 90% found once. Sequenced material: peripheral blood. Receptors were obtained from a human donor in a cohort sampled during active COVID-19. The CDR3 runs from the conserved cysteine through the conserved F or W. Each record gives: clone size, D gene, V gene, J gene, CDR3 DNA, CDR3 protein. The D gene is left open where the match is weak. The size of a clone is reported for some rows only, either as once, few or many, or as a class for expanded clones.

once	NA	TRBV5-6	TRBJ2-7	TGTGCCAGCAGCTCTAATACCGGGACGGGAGACTACGAGCAGTACTTC	CASSSNTGTGDYEQYF
NA	NA	TRBV15	TRBJ1-5	TGTGCCACCAGCAGAGACCCCTCCAGCAATCAGCCCCAGCATTTT	CATSRDPSSNQPQHF
NA	TRBD1	TRBV28	TRBJ1-1	TGTGCCAGCAGCTCCACCGGGACAGGGAACACTGAAGCTTTCTTT	CASSSTGTGNTEAFF
NA	TRBD1	TRBV7-3	TRBJ2-2	TGTGCCAGCAGCTACCGAGCCGGGACAGGGTATGCGGCGGAGCTGTTTTTT	CASSYRAGTGYAAELFF
NA	NA	TRBV12-3/TRBV12-4	TRBJ2-1	TGTGCCAGCAGCGGACAGTCTCACAATGAGCAGTTCTTC	CASSGQSHNEQFF
few	NA	TRBV7-2	TRBJ2-5	TGTGCCAGCAGCTCGAGGGGGTACCAAGAGACCCAGTACTTC	CASSSRGYQETQYF
once	NA	TRBV27	TRBJ2-1	TGTGCCAGCAAAAGGGGTTTGTACAATGAGCAGTTCTTC	CASKRGLYNEQFF
NA	TRBD1	TRBV5-1	TRBJ2-5	TGCGCCAGCAGCACATGGACAGGTAGAGAGACCCAGTACTTC	CASSTWTGRETQYF
NA	NA	TRBV4-3	TRBJ1-2	TGCGCCAGCAGCCAAGATCTGAGGTCCGGGTTCTTCCATGGCTACACCTTC	CASSQDLRSGFFHGYTF
NA	NA	TRBV10-3	TRBJ2-5	TGTGCCATCAGTGAGGGGGGCGGGGAGACCCAGTACTTC	CAISEGGGETQYF
NA	NA	TRBV5-1	TRBJ1-5	TGCGCCAGCAGCCCGGGAGAGGTTTGGGGCAATCAGCCCCAGCATTTT	CASSPGEVWGNQPQHF
once	TRBD1	TRBV6-5	TRBJ1-1	TGTGCCAGCAGTTTGACAGGGTCGGCTGAAGCTTTCTTT	CASSLTGSAEAFF
few	TRBD1	TRBV19	TRBJ1-6	TGTGCCAGTAGTATAAGCCGGGACAGATCAAATTCACCCCTCCACTTT	CASSISRDRSNSPLHF
NA	TRBD2	TRBV18	TRBJ2-5	TGTGCCAGCTCACCACCTAACTTTCAAACCGGGACTAGCGGGGTGAAAGAGACCCAGTACTTC	CASSPPNFQTGTSGVKETQYF
NA	TRBD1	TRBV2	TRBJ1-1	TGTGCCAGCAGGTGGACAGGGGGCCAACAAGCTTTCTTT	CASRWTGGQQAFF
once	NA	TRBV12-5	TRBJ2-2	NA	CASAPSSFGAGELFF
NA	TRBD1	TRBV5-4	TRBJ2-1	TGTGCCAGCAGCATGGGCCCAGGACAGGGGAACTACAATGAGCAGTTCTTC	CASSMGPGQGNYNEQFF
NA	TRBD1	TRBV25-1	TRBJ2-1	TGTGCCAGCAGTGGCCGGGACAGGTACAATGAGCAGTTCTTC	CASSGRDRYNEQFF
few	NA	TRBV27	TRBJ1-6	TGTGCCAGCAGCCTTGGGGCGATGCCGAATAATTCACCCCTCCACTTT	CASSLGAMPNNSPLHF
NA	NA	TRBV6-4	TRBJ1-1	TGCGCCGGGGCCTCCCAGAACACTGAAGCTTTCTTT	CAGASQNTEAFF
NA	NA	TRBV20-1	TRBJ1-1	TGCAGTGTACTACGGCCTCCGGCTTTCTTT	CSVLRPPAFF
few	NA	TRBV18	TRBJ1-1	TGTGCCAGCTCACCACAAGGGGTCGGAGCTTTCTTT	CASSPQGVGAFF